This is a list of T cell receptor beta chains from one sample in a study of read filtering for tumor transcriptome and immune sequencing. Using its own MiXCR run on the reads, TCRdb lists one record per CDR3 protein. The sample shows 40,000 or so distinct CDR3 sequences, around 15% of them seen only once. Sequencing was performed on a population of CD138-negative cells sorted from bone marrow. These receptors originate from a donor over 35 with multiple myeloma. Both conserved end residues are part of each CDR3. D genes are given only for firm matches. Clone size is given for some rows only: seen once, a few or many times, or a class if the clone is expanded.

d_gene	v_gene	abundance	j_gene	len	CDR3nt	CDR3aa
.	TRBV7-9	many	TRBJ2-1	15	TGTGCCAGCAGCCTAAGCGGGCGCTCCTACAATGAGCAGTTCTTC	CASSLSGRSYNEQFF
.	TRBV6-6	many	TRBJ1-1	15	TGTGCCAGCCGCCTTACGGCGAACATGAACACTGAAGCTTTCTTT	CASRLTANMNTEAFF
TRBD2	TRBV5-1	.	TRBJ2-7	14	TGCGCCAGCAGCTCCCAAAGCGGGGTATACGAGCAGTACTTC	CASSSQSGVYEQYF
TRBD2	TRBV6-1	.	TRBJ2-7	16	TGTGCCAGCAGTGTAAAAGGAGGCGGGAGGGCCTACGAGCTGTACTTC	CASSVKGGGRAYELYF
.	TRBV7-2	many	TRBJ1-3	14	TGTGCCAGCAGCCGGGCGGACTCTGGAAACACCATATATTTT	CASSRADSGNTIYF
.	TRBV4-1	many	TRBJ2-6	20	TGCGCCAGCAGCCGAACGTACCCGCAGGGGCGACTGGAGGGGGCCAACGTCCTGACTTTC	CASSRTYPQGRLEGANVLTF
TRBD2	TRBV3-1	.	TRBJ2-7	15	TGTGCCAGCAGCCAAGATCGGCTAGCGGGTTACGAGCAGTACTTC	CASSQDRLAGYEQYF
.	TRBV5-1	many	TRBJ2-2	14	TGCGCCAGCAACCGGCCAGGTGGAACCGGGGAGCTGTTTTTT	CASNRPGGTGELFF
.	TRBV4-2	many	TRBJ2-3	16	TGTGCCAGCAGCCAAGAGGGTCCGACTAGCACAGATACGCAGTATTTT	CASSQEGPTSTDTQYF
.	TRBV7-8	many	TRBJ2-1	15	TGTGCCAGCAGCTTACAAGGGACCGGGCGCAATGAGCAGTTCTTC	CASSLQGTGRNEQFF
.	TRBV2	many	TRBJ1-2	14	TGTGCCAGTTCGGGGGGGTCTTTCGCCTATGGCTACACCTTC	CASSGGSFAYGYTF
.	TRBV6-1	many	TRBJ2-1	12	TGTGCCTCCTCGGACGGATACAATGAGCAGTTCTTC	CASSDGYNEQFF
TRBD2	TRBV6-5	many	TRBJ2-7	15	TGTGCCAGCAGCCGAGAGGGAGCGGGAGTCTACGAGCAGTACTTC	CASSREGAGVYEQYF
.	TRBV7-9	many	TRBJ2-1	15	TGTGCCAGCAGCTTAGAGGTGAAACCCTACAATGAGCAGTTCTTC	CASSLEVKPYNEQFF
.	TRBV21-1	many	TRBJ2-1	16	TGTGCCAGCAGGGACATCGGACTAGGATATTGTAATGAGCAGTTCTTC	CASRDIGLGYCNEQFF
.	TRBV29-1	many	TRBJ2-1	15	TGCAGCGTTGCGTTTGGGCAGGAAGGGTACAATGAGCAGTTCTTC	CSVAFGQEGYNEQFF
TRBD2	TRBV29-1	many	TRBJ2-1	12	TGCAGCGTTCCCTTAGCGGGAAATGAGCAGTTCTTC	CSVPLAGNEQFF
.	TRBV7-9	many	TRBJ2-5	13	TGTGCCAGCAGCCCAGACCTAGGAGAGACCCAGTACTTC	CASSPDLGETQYF
TRBD1	TRBV7-3	.	TRBJ2-2	15	TGTGCCAGCAGCCCTCAGGGGGCTGCCACCGGGGAGCTGTTTTTT	CASSPQGAATGELFF
TRBD2	TRBV28	.	TRBJ2-1	14	TGTGCCAGCAGTTTGACTAGCGGGAGTGGCGAGCAGTTCTTC	CASSLTSGSGEQFF
.	TRBV29-1	many	TRBJ2-5	15	TGCAGCGTTGAACTCCGGGGGACCGCCATCGAGACCCAGTACTTC	CSVELRGTAIETQYF
TRBD2	TRBV29-1	many	TRBJ2-1	14	TGCAGCGGCGCCGGGACTAGCTACTACAATGAGCAGTTCTTC	CSGAGTSYYNEQFF
.	TRBV29-1	many	TRBJ2-1	12	TGCAGCGTTCCGACTGTCTACAATGAGCAGTTCTTC	CSVPTVYNEQFF
.	TRBV5-4	many	TRBJ2-1	15	TGTGCCAGCAGCTTGGTACAGGGAAACTACAATGAGCAGTTCTTC	CASSLVQGNYNEQFF
.	TRBV20-1	many	TRBJ1-4	15	TGCAGTGCTAGGGACCCAGGCCTTACTAATGAAAAACTGTTTTTT	CSARDPGLTNEKLFF
.	TRBV29-1	many	TRBJ2-3	14	TGCAGCGTTGTAGGAAGGGATGGCACAGATACGCAGTATTTT	CSVVGRDGTDTQYF
.	TRBV4-3	.	TRBJ2-1	14	TGCGCCTGCAGCCTGAGGACTGGTGTCAATGGGCAGTTCTTC	CACSLRTGVNGQFF
TRBD1	TRBV20-1	many	TRBJ2-1	15	TGCAGTGCTAGTCCCTGGACAGGGGGGAGGAATGAGCAGTTCTTC	CSASPWTGGRNEQFF
TRBD2	TRBV12-3/TRBV12-4	many	TRBJ2-1	11	TGTGCCAGCAGTGGCCGACTAGCGGAGTTCTTC	CASSGRLAEFF
.	TRBV5-4	few	TRBJ2-7	15	TGTGCCAGCAGACCAGACAGGTTCCCCCGTGACGAGCAGTACTTC	CASRPDRFPRDEQYF
TRBD2	TRBV4-3	many	TRBJ2-7	16	TGCGCCAGCAGCCAAGCGCGGAATAGCGGGAATTACGAGCAGTACTTC	CASSQARNSGNYEQYF
TRBD1	TRBV15	.	TRBJ1-5	14	TGTGCCACCAGCGGGCAGGGGGGTGGTCAGCCCCAGCATTTT	CATSGQGGGQPQHF
.	TRBV7-2	many	TRBJ2-3	15	TGTGCCAGCAGCTTTAGCGGAGCCCATGGGGATACGCAGTATTTT	CASSFSGAHGDTQYF
TRBD2	TRBV6-2/TRBV6-3	medium-sized	TRBJ2-1	14	TGTGCCAGCAGCCCGGGACTAGCGGGTTATGAGCAGTTCTTC	CASSPGLAGYEQFF
.	TRBV4-3	many	TRBJ1-1	15	TGCGCCAGCAGCCAAGAAAGGACACAGAACACTGAAGCTTTCTTT	CASSQERTQNTEAFF
TRBD1	TRBV20-1	many	TRBJ1-4	12	TGCGGATACAGGGGAGATAATGAAAAACTGTTTTTT	CGYRGDNEKLFF
TRBD2	TRBV29-1	many	TRBJ2-7	13	TGCAGCGCTGAGTCTAGCGGGACCTACGAGCAGTACTTC	CSAESSGTYEQYF
TRBD1	TRBV7-9	many	TRBJ1-1	15	TGTGCCAGCAGCACGGACAGGACCCTGAACACTGAAGCTTTCTTT	CASSTDRTLNTEAFF
.	TRBV18	many	TRBJ1-4	12	TGTGCCAGCTCATCAATGGATGAAAAACTGTTTTTT	CASSSMDEKLFF
TRBD1	TRBV28	many	TRBJ1-5	15	TGTGCCAGCAGTTTGCTCAGGGGGACCAATCAGCCCCAGCATTTT	CASSLLRGTNQPQHF
TRBD2	TRBV4-2	many	TRBJ2-3	17	TGTGCCAGCAGCCAAGAGTTGGCGGGAGGGGGCACAGATACGCAGTATTTT	CASSQELAGGGTDTQYF
TRBD1	TRBV4-3	many	TRBJ2-5	15	TGCGCCAGCAGCCAAGATCTCGGGACAGAAGAGACCCAGTACTTC	CASSQDLGTEETQYF
.	TRBV29-1	many	TRBJ1-2	11	TGCAGCGTGGGGGGCCACTATGGCTACACCTTC	CSVGGHYGYTF
.	TRBV20-1	many	TRBJ1-5	15	TGCAGTGCCGAGAGCCGGGACCGGGGCAATCAGCCCCAGCATTTT	CSAESRDRGNQPQHF
TRBD1	TRBV9	many	TRBJ2-7	16	TGTGCCAGCACCCAGGAGGAACAGGGGGCTGTCTACGAGCAGTACTTC	CASTQEEQGAVYEQYF
TRBD1	TRBV3-1	many	TRBJ1-1	13	TGTGCCAGCAGCCAAGGGACAGGGATTGAAGCTTTCTTT	CASSQGTGIEAFF
TRBD2	TRBV20-1	many	TRBJ2-3	13	TGCAGTGTTAGCGGGAGGGGGGCAGATACGCAGTATTTT	CSVSGRGADTQYF
TRBD2	TRBV19	many	TRBJ2-6	17	TGTGCCAGTAGTACCGGGACTAGCGCCTCTGGGGCCAACGTCCTGACTTTC	CASSTGTSASGANVLTF
.	TRBV6-2/TRBV6-3	many	TRBJ2-7	14	TGTGCCAGCAGCCAACCGAATGGGGTCGGCGAGCAGTACTTC	CASSQPNGVGEQYF
TRBD2	TRBV20-1	many	TRBJ2-3	15	TGCAGTGCTAGAGCGGCTAGCGGGAGTCCGGATACGCAGTATTTT	CSARAASGSPDTQYF
TRBD2	TRBV20-1	.	TRBJ2-3	16	TGCAGTGCGGAATCCGGGACTAGCGGGAGCACAGATACGCAGTATTTT	CSAESGTSGSTDTQYF
.	TRBV7-9	many	TRBJ2-5	13	TGTGCCAGCAGCTTAGTGGGGGATGAGACCCAGTACTTC	CASSLVGDETQYF
.	TRBV11-2	few	TRBJ2-5	14	TGTGCCAGCACTCCCAGTTGGGGCGGGGAGACCCAGTACTTC	CASTPSWGGETQYF